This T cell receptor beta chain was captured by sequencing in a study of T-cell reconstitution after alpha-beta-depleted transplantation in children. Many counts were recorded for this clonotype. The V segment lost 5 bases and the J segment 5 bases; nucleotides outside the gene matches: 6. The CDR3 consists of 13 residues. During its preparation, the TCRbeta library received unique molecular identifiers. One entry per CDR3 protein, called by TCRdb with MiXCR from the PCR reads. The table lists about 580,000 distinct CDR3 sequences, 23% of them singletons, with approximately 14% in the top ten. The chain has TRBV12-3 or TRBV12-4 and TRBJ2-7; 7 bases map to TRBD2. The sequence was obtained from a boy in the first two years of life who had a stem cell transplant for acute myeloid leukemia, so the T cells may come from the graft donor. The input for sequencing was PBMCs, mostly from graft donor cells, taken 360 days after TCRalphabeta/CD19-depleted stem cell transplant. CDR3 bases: TGTGCCAGCAGTCCAAGGGAGGGGAACGAGCAGTACTTC. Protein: CASSPREGNEQYF.